The 10 T cell receptor beta chains presented below share a single source sample, sequenced in a study of response to subunit inactivated influenza vaccine. MiXCR, run by TCRdb on the RT-PCR reads, gives a single entry per CDR3 protein. The sample contains more than 600,000 distinct CDR3 sequences, 18% of which appear only once. The sample here was PBMCs from blood, taken approximately 5 days after vaccination. These receptors originate from a man in his fifties who received an inactivated influenza vaccine.

V gene TRBV7-2 combines with J gene TRBJ2-7, with D possibly being TRBD2 (5 bases). The CDR3 is 16 residues long. The germline CDR1 and CDR2 sequences are SGHTA and FQGNSA. V lost 2 bases to trimming and J lost 0 bases, with 14 bases between them. CDR3 coding DNA: TGTGCCAGCAGCTTATACTCAACTAGAAGCTCCTACGAGCAGTACTTC. Encoded protein: CASSLYSTRSSYEQYF. The variable domain in full, with the rest retrieved from reference TRBV7-2 and TRBJ2-7, is GAGVSQSPSNKVTEKGKDVELRCDPISGHTALYWYRQSLGQGLEFLIYFQGNSAPDKSGLPSDRFSAERTGGSVSTLTIQRTQQEDSAVYLCASSLYSTRSSYEQYFGPGTRLTVT.

V usage is TRBV13 and J usage is TRBJ2-4; 11 bases are a match to TRBD1. From germline, CDR1 is PRHDT and CDR2 FYEKMQ (reference sequence). CDR3 size: 15 residues. V gave up 5 bases and J gave up 9 bases; unmatched junction bases: 9. In DNA form, the CDR3 reads TGTGCCAGCAGCCCACCCGGGACAGGGGGAGGCATTCAGTACTTC. This gives the protein CASSPPGTGGGIQYF.

This clonotype appeared a few times. This chain joins TRBV27 and TRBJ2-1; TRBD2 agrees at 9 bases. The CDR3 is made up of 15 amino acids. Germline assignment: CDR1 MNHEY and CDR2 SMNVEV (reference sequence). The J segment lost 4 bases and the V segment lost 5 bases, leaving 6 bases of the junction unmatched. The CDR3 DNA reads TGTGCCAGCAGTACGCCTAGCGGGGCTTACAATGAGCAGTTCTTC. Translation: CASSTPSGAYNEQFF.

The rearrangement joins TRBV6-5 to TRBJ2-2; D is undetermined. Germline V gene sequence: CDR1 MNHEY, CDR2 SVGAGI. The CDR3 length is 15 residues. V was shortened by 0 bases and J by 1 base, with 6 bases between the two germline ends. The chain's CDR3 is CASSYSTRNTGELFF. The CDR3 DNA reads as TGTGCCAGCAGTTACTCGACTCGGAACACCGGGGAGCTGTTTTTT.

The V gene is TRBV4-2, the J gene TRBJ2-3; tentatively, D is TRBD1 (5 bases). CDR1 and CDR2 from the germline V gene are LGHNA and YNFKEQ. CDR3 length: 16 residues. Trimming took 0 bases from V and 1 from J, leaving 11 bases between them. Here the CDR3 reads CASSQDLVGGTDTQYF. The CDR3 nucleotides read TGTGCCAGCAGCCAAGATCTTGTAGGGGGCACAGATACGCAGTATTTT.

This clonotype occurred a few times. The gene calls are TRBV4-3 and TRBJ2-7; D gene unclear. The ends were cut back, 0 bases at V and 2 bases at J, with 11 bases in the middle. This CDR3 contains 15 residues. The V gene's germline CDR1 is LGHNA and CDR2 YSLEER. The CDR3 bases are TGCGCCAGCAGCCAAGAGGAGATAGGTCCCTACGAGCAGTACTTC. Its translation: CASSQEEIGPYEQYF.

The CDR3 reads CASSPRDGSETQYF. CDR3 DNA sequence: TGTGCCAGCTCACCCCGGGACGGCTCGGAGACCCAGTACTTC. This chain connects TRBV18 to TRBJ2-5, with D perhaps matching TRBD1 or TRBD2 (5 bases each). Trimming removed 3 bases at V and 5 bases at J, with 13 bases between. This CDR3 has 14 residues. Germline V gene lookup returns CDR1 KGHSH and CDR2 LQKENI.

The rearrangement joins TRBV11-2 to TRBJ1-3, with D unresolved. This CDR3 comprises 13 residues. CDR1 and CDR2 (germline): SGHAT, FQNNGV. V was shortened by 5 bases and J by 4 bases, with 9 bases between the two germline ends. The CDR3 spells CASSATLGNTIYF. The CDR3 DNA follows: TGTGCCAGCAGCGCAACTCTAGGAAACACCATATATTTT.

This rearrangement joins TRBV7-8 to TRBJ2-1, with D maybe TRBD2 (5 bases). Germline loops: CDR1 SGHVS, CDR2 FQNEAQ. The CDR3 is 17 amino acids. V was cut by 5 bases and J by 5 bases, with 22 bases left in between. The CDR3 here is CASSPTRPGFPNNEQFF. The CDR3 nucleotides read TGTGCCAGCAGCCCCACCCGTCCGGGGTTCCCAAACAATGAGCAGTTCTTC. Full variable domain (remainder filled in from reference TRBV7-8 and TRBJ2-1): GAGVSQSPRYKVAKRGQDVALRCDPISGHVSLFWYQQALGQGPEFLTYFQNEAQLDKSGLPSDRFFAERPEGSVSTLKIQRTQQEDSAVYLCASSPTRPGFPNNEQFFGPGTRLTVL.

This clonotype has only a few counts. The chain recombines TRBV20-1 with TRBJ2-3; TRBD2 agrees at 7 bases. Germline V gene sequence: CDR1 DFQATT, CDR2 SNEGSKA (reference sequence). The junction had 9 bases not matched to a gene; V was cut back by 6 bases and J by 0 bases. The CDR3 runs 15 residues. The CDR3 is CSAPSSGVSTDTQYF. CDR3 in DNA: TGCAGTGCACCCTCTAGCGGTGTTAGCACAGATACGCAGTATTTT.